The 2 T cell receptor beta chains given below trace back to one sample, sequenced in a study of blood T cell repertoires in COVID-19 (dated by TCRdb to the early 2020s). Libraries came from the immunoSEQ multiplex PCR assay. TCRdb holds this immuneACCESS table with in-frame rearrangements only. Some clones are missing; in checked studies, unresolved V genes explain under half, and the rest has no known cause. Within this sample are 80,000 to 90,000 clones, with roughly 82% of them counted one time only. 1.2% of the sample goes to the ten largest clones. Sequencing was carried out using peripheral blood. The receptors originated from a woman of 80 years or more with acute or convalescent COVID-19.

The V call is TRBV6-5, the J call TRBJ1-3, with 7 bases fitting TRBD1. Germline lookup yields CDR1 MNHEY and CDR2 SVGAGI. Trimming removed 7 bases from V and 0 bases from J; junction bases left unmatched: 6. The CDR3 covers 15 residues. In nucleotides, the CDR3 is TGTGCCAGCAACCGACAGGGCCCCTCTGGAAACACCATATATTTT. It encodes CASNRQGPSGNTIYF.

CDR3 protein: CAISEGGRMNTEAFF. For the CDR3, the DNA is TGTGCCATCAGTGAGGGGGGGAGAATGAACACTGAAGCTTTCTTT. This chain links TRBV10-3 with TRBJ1-1; TRBD1 is a possible D gene (5 bases). Germline V gives CDR1 ENHRY, CDR2 SYGVKD. CDR3 size: 15 residues. V was clipped by 2 bases and J by 0 bases, with 10 bases between them.